This T cell receptor (beta chain) was recorded in a study of cytomegalovirus exposure and HLA in healthy donors. For the study at large: Early released data comprised 80 million to 100 million unique TCRs from HLA-typed donors.

Donors likely had unrecorded immune exposures despite being nominally healthy when sampled. As to this clone: Its antigen is unidentified.

Notes on the study in general: Researchers catalogued approximately 170 TCR beta chains as cytomegalovirus-associated.

It was with 60 Vbeta and 13 Jbeta primers that the PCR ran. TCRdb keeps only in-frame clones here, not all; method: immunoSEQ multiplex PCR. The table shows about 140,000 clones, with almost 85% occurring only once. Sequenced input: PBMCs. The TCR sequence derives from a man aged 25-45 years in good health and CMV-seropositive.

The CDR3 here is CASNPRGGRTDTQYF. The CDR3 DNA is TGTGCCAGCAACCCGCGGGGGGGCCGGACAGATACGCAGTATTTT. The V and J genes are TRBV7-2 and TRBJ2-3; 9 bases agree with TRBD2. Germline CDR1 SGHTA, CDR2 FQGNSA. J gave up 3 bases and V 7 bases, and 8 bases lay outside the gene matches. The length of the CDR3 is 15 residues.